This T cell receptor beta chain was captured by sequencing in a study of CXCR3-negative and CXCR3-positive naive CD8 T cells. Study results and caveats: Hydrophobicity was higher for TRB CDR3s found in CXCR3-positive naive cells than in CXCR3-negative naive cells. PBMCs showed partially decreased CXCR3 expression after cryopreservation, and most assays used fresh PBMCs.

The CDR3 length is 18 residues. Sorting yielded triplicates of 300,000 cells for each CD8+ T cell subset. Naive CD8+ T cells had a CD45RO-CCR7+CD27+CD95- phenotype. Note on this clonotype: Its antigen remains unidentified.

UMI-labeled 5' RACE TRB cDNA libraries were prepared from the cells. With the 5' RACE reads reprocessed, TCRdb shows one record per CDR3 protein and no DNA. Recorded for this sample: approximately 130,000 distinct CDR3 sequences. Source material: naive CXCR3+ CD8+ T cells from blood. Subset of the sample: CD45RO-CCR7+CD27+CD95- naive CD8+ T cells expressing CXCR3 (TNR3+). V is TRBV21-1 and J is TRBJ2-1; the D call of TRBD2 rests on TCRdb alone, since no DNA is present to check it. TRBV21-1 is designated a pseudogene. The origin of this receptor is a human donor in good health. Some clones in this sample may be carry-over from other donors' samples. CDR3 loop: CASSKLAGGRHSYNEQFF.